The 22 T cell receptor beta chains given below trace back to one sample, sequenced in a study of blood T cell repertoires in COVID-19 (TCRdb year 2020). The library was obtained by the immunoSEQ multiplex PCR assay. This is the immuneACCESS table as TCRdb keeps it, with only in-frame sequences that have V and J called. A part of the clones is gone; compared with another copy, unresolved V genes explain less than half, and the rest is unexplained. The sample yields a few hundred thousand clones; 80% to 90% were counted once. The ten largest clones add up to about 7% of the sample. The sample consisted of peripheral blood. These receptors all stem from a woman in her fifties or sixties with COVID-19, enrolled during active disease.

V usage is TRBV12-3 or TRBV12-4 and J usage is TRBJ1-5; D gene unclear. The V and J ends lost 5 bases and 11 bases respectively, with 16 bases between them. The length of the CDR3 is 13 residues. The CDR3 region has the DNA TGTGCCAGCAGTCCTACCCCTTTACCGGCCCAGCATTTT. Translated, it gives CASSPTPLPAQHF.

V gene TRBV5-6 combines with J gene TRBJ2-1; the match to TRBD1 covers 9 bases. The V and J ends lost 6 bases and 7 bases, in that order; junction bases with no gene match: 11. From germline, CDR1 is SGHDT and CDR2 YYEEEE. This CDR3 spans 15 amino acids. The CDR3 DNA reads TGTGCCAGCATGGACAGGGGAGGGGTTTGGAATGAGCAGTTCTTC. Translation gives CASMDRGGVWNEQFF.

This chain uses TRBV2 with TRBJ2-7; 11 nucleotides line up with TRBD1. V lost 6 bases, J lost 3 bases, and 7 bases stayed unmatched. Germline CDR1 is SNHLY and CDR2 is FYNNEI. CDR3 length: 15 residues. CDR3 bases: TGTGCCAGCAGCCGGGACAGGGGGGGATTCTACGAGCAGTACTTC. The encoded protein is CASSRDRGGFYEQYF.

In DNA, the CDR3 is TGTGCCAGTAGTGCCTCCCGGGACGGGGGTCAAGAGACCCAGTACTTC. Its translation is CASSASRDGGQETQYF. The rearrangement uses TRBV19 and TRBJ2-5; possible D gene TRBD2, 6 bases. The CDR3 extends over 16 amino acids. Germline V lookup: CDR1 LNHDA, CDR2 SQIVND (reference sequence). V lost 5 bases and J 2 bases, leaving 18 bases between the germline ends.

The chain combines TRBV6-5 with TRBJ2-5; TRBD2 might be the D (5 bases). Trimming cost V 2 bases and J 5 bases, with 15 bases left between them. Germline V gene lookup returns CDR1 MNHEY and CDR2 SVGAGI. CDR3 length equals 15 residues. The CDR3 coding sequence is TGTGCCAGCAGTTACCGGGCTAGCCCCAGGGAGACCCAGTACTTC. Translating gives CASSYRASPRETQYF.

This clone was picked up many times. CDR3 amino acids: CASSYGGLRNTIYF. Here the CDR3 DNA reads TGTGCCAGCAGTTACGGTGGACTCCGAAACACCATATATTTT. This chain uses TRBV6-5 with TRBJ1-3; D call uncertain. The CDR3 has 14 residues. From germline, CDR1 is MNHEY and CDR2 SVGAGI. Trimming took off 2 bases at V and 5 bases at J, with 10 bases between the two ends.

This sequence joins TRBV19 and TRBJ1-2; the D is unclear. Germline-derived CDR1 and CDR2 are LNHDA and SQIVND (reference sequence). The ends were cut back, 6 bases at V and 6 bases at J, with 17 bases in the middle. The CDR3 runs 14 residues. The CDR3 DNA reads TGTGCCAGTAGAGTTCGGGAACTGGTGAATGGCTACACCTTC. Amino acid sequence: CASRVRELVNGYTF.

This clone appeared once. The CDR3 spells CASKAGGVGTDTQYF. The CDR3, as DNA: TGTGCCTCCAAGGCAGGCGGGGTGGGCACAGATACGCAGTATTTT. The genes are TRBV2 and TRBJ2-3; a possible D gene is TRBD2 (6 bases). V was clipped by 11 bases and J by 1 base, with 19 bases between them. Germline V gene sequence: CDR1 SNHLY, CDR2 FYNNEI. The CDR3 consists of 15 residues.

V is TRBV11-3 and J is TRBJ1-2, with D unresolved. CDR3 length equals 14 residues. Trimming took off 5 bases at V and 8 bases at J, with 18 bases between the two ends. Germline V gene sequence: CDR1 SGHNT, CDR2 YENEEA. CDR3 sequence reads: CASSRPPGREGYTF. The CDR3 DNA reads TGTGCCAGCAGCCGCCCTCCTGGTCGAGAAGGCTACACCTTC.

This chain joins TRBV6-5 and TRBJ1-2; 7 positions match TRBD1. The length of the CDR3 is 12 residues. The J segment lost 8 bases and the V segment lost 8 bases, leaving 8 bases of the junction unmatched. CDR1 and CDR2 from the germline V gene are MNHEY and SVGAGI. Here the CDR3 reads CASGNRGGGYTF. The CDR3 DNA sequence: TGTGCCAGCGGGAACAGGGGAGGAGGCTACACCTTC.

The chain recombines TRBV15 with TRBJ2-7, with 7 bases identical to TRBD2. Germline assignment: CDR1 LNHNV and CDR2 YYDKDF (reference sequence). There are 14 residues in the CDR3. The trim removed 6 bases at V and 0 bases at J, leaving 5 bases unmatched. The CDR3 region is CATRTSRVSYEQYF. In nucleotides, the CDR3 is TGTGCCACCAGGACTAGCCGCGTCTCCTACGAGCAGTACTTC.

The chain is built from TRBV5-4 and TRBJ1-3; D might be TRBD1 (5 bases). The CDR3 covers 16 residues. V dropped 0 bases and J dropped 1 base, with 11 bases sitting between them. Germline-derived CDR1 and CDR2 are SGHNT and YYREEE (reference sequence). The CDR3 reads CASSLDLEGSGNTIYF. The CDR3 nucleotides are TGTGCCAGCAGCTTGGATTTGGAGGGGTCTGGAAACACCATATATTTT.

This clone was recorded a few times. The chain couples TRBV5-5 to TRBJ1-6, with 7 bases identical to TRBD1. The V gene end was trimmed by 4 bases and the J gene end by 13 bases; junction bases not matched to a gene: 14. The CDR3 totals 15 residues. The germline V gene encodes CDR1 SGHKS and CDR2 YYEKEE (reference sequence). The CDR3 here is CASSHLDRETLPLHF. The CDR3 DNA is TGTGCCAGCAGCCACCTAGACAGGGAGACCCTTCCCCTCCACTTT.

The chain carries TRBV5-6 and TRBJ2-5; 14 bases map to TRBD2. The CDR3 spans 16 residues. Germline CDR1 reads SGHDT; CDR2 reads YYEEEE. The junction had 6 bases not matched to a gene; V was cut back by 4 bases and J by 4 bases. The CDR3 DNA follows: TGTGCCAGCAGCCAGGGACTAGCGGGGGTTAGAGAGACCCAGTACTTC. The encoded protein is CASSQGLAGVRETQYF. Full variable domain (outside the CDR3, taken from reference TRBV5-6 and TRBJ2-5): DAGVTQSPTHLIKTRGQQVTLRCSPKSGHDTVSWYQQALGQGPQFIFQYYEEEERQRGNFPDRFSGHQFPNYSSELNVNALLLGDSALYLCASSQGLAGVRETQYFGPGTRLLVL.

The genes are TRBV7-9 and TRBJ2-5, with no clear D. V shed 5 bases and J shed 7 bases, with 14 bases lying between them. This CDR3 is 13 amino acids long. Germline V gene lookup returns CDR1 SEHNR and CDR2 FQNEAQ (reference sequence). CDR3 sequence reads: CASSRGLEGTQYF. As DNA, the CDR3 is TGTGCCAGCAGCAGAGGCTTGGAAGGGACCCAGTACTTC.

The chain is built from TRBV2 and TRBJ1-1, with a tentative D call TRBD1 (5 bases). The CDR3 is made up of 13 amino acids. Per the germline V gene, CDR1 is SNHLY and CDR2 is FYNNEI. V lost 8 bases and J lost 0, with 10 bases in between. The CDR3 reads CASVGLMNTEAFF. DNA for the CDR3: TGTGCCAGCGTGGGACTGATGAACACTGAAGCTTTCTTT.

The V gene is TRBV18, the J gene TRBJ2-2, with D unclear. Germline values: CDR1 KGHSH, CDR2 LQKENI. This CDR3 is built from 16 residues. V dropped 5 bases and J dropped 2 bases, with 15 bases sitting between them. CDR3 in amino acids: CASSSLAQVNTGELFF. In DNA form, the CDR3 reads TGTGCCAGCTCATCTCTGGCCCAGGTCAACACCGGGGAGCTGTTTTTT.

The chain links TRBV10-3 to TRBJ1-2; D remains ambiguous. Germline CDR1 and CDR2: ENHRY and SYGVKD. The CDR3 loop spans 13 amino acids. Trimming shortened V by 6 bases and J by 4 bases, and 12 bases separated the two germline ends. The CDR3 nucleotides read TGTGCCATCAGCGGTCAGGCAGTCTATGGCTACACCTTC. Amino acids: CAISGQAVYGYTF.

The chain is built from TRBV19 and TRBJ2-2, with 7 bases that match TRBD2. V trimming: 3 bases; J trimming: 4 bases; junction bases outside the gene matches: 8. Germline V gene data show CDR1 as LNHDA and CDR2 as SQIVND (reference sequence). This CDR3 spans 16 amino acids. This CDR3 is CASSMESGVTTGELFF. The DNA of the CDR3 is TGTGCCAGTAGTATGGAAAGCGGGGTGACCACCGGGGAGCTGTTTTTT.

The chain uses TRBV10-2 and TRBJ2-7, with 13 bases matching TRBD2. This CDR3 comprises 16 residues. The germline V gene has CDR1 WSHSY and CDR2 SAAADI. The trim removed 3 bases at V and 6 bases at J, leaving 8 bases unmatched. The DNA for the CDR3 is TGCGCCAGCAGTGACCCACTAGCGGGGGGGATTTTCGAGCAGTACTTC. Amino acids: CASSDPLAGGIFEQYF.

This clone has just one count. The chain is built from TRBV7-2 and TRBJ2-3; 13 bases map to TRBD2. The CDR3 has 16 amino acids. V trimming: 3 bases; J trimming: 1 base; junction bases outside the gene matches: 1. Germline CDR1 is SGHTA and CDR2 is FQGNSA. The CDR3 protein is CASSLGTSGGTDTQYF. CDR3 nucleotides: TGTGCCAGCAGCTTGGGGACTAGCGGGGGCACAGATACGCAGTATTTT.

This chain connects TRBV25-1 to TRBJ2-7; 9 nucleotides match TRBD1. The germline gives CDR1 MGHDK, CDR2 SYGVNS. V lost 4 bases and J lost 0; bases outside the gene matches: 13. This CDR3 comprises 18 residues. The chain's CDR3 is CASSANLGTGSSSYEQYF. The CDR3 DNA is TGTGCCAGCAGTGCTAACCTCGGGACAGGGTCAAGCTCCTACGAGCAGTACTTC.